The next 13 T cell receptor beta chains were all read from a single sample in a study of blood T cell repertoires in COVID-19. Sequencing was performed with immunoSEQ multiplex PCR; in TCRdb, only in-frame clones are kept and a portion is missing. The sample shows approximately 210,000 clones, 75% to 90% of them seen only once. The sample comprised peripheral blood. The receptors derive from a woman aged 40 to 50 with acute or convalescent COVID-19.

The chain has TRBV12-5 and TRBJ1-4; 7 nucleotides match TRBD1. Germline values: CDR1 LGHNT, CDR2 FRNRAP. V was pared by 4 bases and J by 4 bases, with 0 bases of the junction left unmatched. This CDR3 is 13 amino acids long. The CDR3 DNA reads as TGTGCTAGTGGTTACAGGGGTAATGAAAAACTGTTTTTT. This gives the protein CASGYRGNEKLFF.

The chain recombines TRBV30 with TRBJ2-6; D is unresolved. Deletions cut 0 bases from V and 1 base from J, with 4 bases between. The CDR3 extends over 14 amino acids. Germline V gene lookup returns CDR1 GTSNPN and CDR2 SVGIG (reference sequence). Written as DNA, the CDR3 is TGTGCCTGGAGTGTCCCATCTGGGGCCAACGTCCTGACTTTC. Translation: CAWSVPSGANVLTF.

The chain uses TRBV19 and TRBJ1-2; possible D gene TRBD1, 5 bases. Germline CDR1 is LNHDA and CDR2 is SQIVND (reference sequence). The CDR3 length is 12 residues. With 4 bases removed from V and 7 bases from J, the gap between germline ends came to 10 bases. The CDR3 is CASSTDRIGYTF. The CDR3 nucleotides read TGTGCCAGTAGTACCGACAGAATTGGCTACACCTTC. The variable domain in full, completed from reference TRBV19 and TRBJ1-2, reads DGGITQSPKYLFRKEGQNVTLSCEQNLNHDAMYWYRQDPGQGLRLIYYSQIVNDFQKGDIAEGYSVSREKKESFPLTVTSAQKNPTAFYLCASSTDRIGYTFGSGTRLTVV.

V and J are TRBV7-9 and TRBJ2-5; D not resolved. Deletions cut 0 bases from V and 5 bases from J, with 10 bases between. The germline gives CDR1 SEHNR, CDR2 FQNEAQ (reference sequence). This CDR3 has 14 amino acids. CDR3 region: CASSLAQPRETQYF. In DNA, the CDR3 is TGTGCCAGCAGCTTAGCGCAACCTAGGGAGACCCAGTACTTC.

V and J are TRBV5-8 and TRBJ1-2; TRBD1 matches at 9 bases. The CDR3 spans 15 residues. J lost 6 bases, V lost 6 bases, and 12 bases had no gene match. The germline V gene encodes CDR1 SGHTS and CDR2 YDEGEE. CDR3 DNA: TGTGCCAGCACCCTCGGGTGGACAGGGGCAAATGGCTACACCTTC. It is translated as CASTLGWTGANGYTF.

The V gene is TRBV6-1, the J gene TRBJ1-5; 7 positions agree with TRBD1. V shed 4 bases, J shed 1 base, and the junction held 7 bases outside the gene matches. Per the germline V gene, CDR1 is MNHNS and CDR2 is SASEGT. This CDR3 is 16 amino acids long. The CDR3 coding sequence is TGTGCCAGCAGTGCCATGGGACAGCTGAGCAATCAGCCCCAGCATTTT. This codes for CASSAMGQLSNQPQHF.

CDR3 sequence (DNA): TGTGCCAGCAGCCACTATTTCAGGGGGCAGTGGACTGAAGCTTTCTTT. Translated: CASSHYFRGQWTEAFF. This chain connects TRBV4-2 to TRBJ1-1, with 8 bases fitting TRBD1. The V and J ends lost 3 bases and 5 bases, in that order; junction bases with no gene match: 11. This CDR3 comprises 16 residues. Germline CDR1 LGHNA, CDR2 YNFKEQ.

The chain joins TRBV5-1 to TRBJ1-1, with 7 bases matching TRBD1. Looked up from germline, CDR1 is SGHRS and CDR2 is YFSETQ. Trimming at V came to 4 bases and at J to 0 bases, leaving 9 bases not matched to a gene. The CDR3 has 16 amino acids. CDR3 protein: CASSPDGTDLNTEAFF. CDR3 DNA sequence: TGCGCCAGCAGCCCGGACGGGACAGACCTGAACACTGAAGCTTTCTTT.

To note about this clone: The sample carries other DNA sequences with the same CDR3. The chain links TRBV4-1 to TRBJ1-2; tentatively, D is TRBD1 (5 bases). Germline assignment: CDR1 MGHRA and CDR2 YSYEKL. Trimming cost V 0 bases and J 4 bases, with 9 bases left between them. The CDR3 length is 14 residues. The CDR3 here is CASSQDRGSYGYTF. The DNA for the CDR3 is TGCGCCAGCAGCCAAGATAGGGGATCCTATGGCTACACCTTC.

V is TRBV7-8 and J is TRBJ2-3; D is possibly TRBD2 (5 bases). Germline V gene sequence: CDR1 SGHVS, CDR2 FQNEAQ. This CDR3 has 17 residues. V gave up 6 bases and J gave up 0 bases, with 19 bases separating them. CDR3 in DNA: TGTGCCAGCAGGTCAACTCCGGGGAGAACTAGCACAGATACGCAGTATTTT. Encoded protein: CASRSTPGRTSTDTQYF. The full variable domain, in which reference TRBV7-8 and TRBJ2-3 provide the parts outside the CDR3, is GAGVSQSPRYKVAKRGQDVALRCDPISGHVSLFWYQQALGQGPEFLTYFQNEAQLDKSGLPSDRFFAERPEGSVSTLKIQRTQQEDSAVYLCASRSTPGRTSTDTQYFGPGTRLTVL.

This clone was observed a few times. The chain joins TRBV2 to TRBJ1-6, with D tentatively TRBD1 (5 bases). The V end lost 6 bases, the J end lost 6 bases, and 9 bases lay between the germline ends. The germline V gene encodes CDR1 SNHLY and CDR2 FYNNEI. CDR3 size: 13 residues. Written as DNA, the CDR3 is TGTGCCAGCAGGGGGGGACCTAATTCACCCCTCCACTTT. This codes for CASRGGPNSPLHF.

In DNA form, the CDR3 reads TGTGCCAGCAGTGATGGACAGATCTTGGGAGAAAAACTGTTTTTT. Translating gives CASSDGQILGEKLFF. This sequence joins TRBV2 and TRBJ1-4; D perhaps matches TRBD1 (6 bases). Per germline, CDR1 SNHLY and CDR2 FYNNEI. The CDR3 covers 15 residues. V lost 3 bases to trimming and J lost 8 bases, with 16 bases between them.

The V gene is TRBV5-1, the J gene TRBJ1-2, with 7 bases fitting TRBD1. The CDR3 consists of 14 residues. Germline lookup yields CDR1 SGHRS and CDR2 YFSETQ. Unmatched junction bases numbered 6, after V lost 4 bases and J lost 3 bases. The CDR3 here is CASSPAQGYYGYTF. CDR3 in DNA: TGCGCCAGCAGCCCAGCACAGGGGTACTATGGCTACACCTTC.